This TCR beta chain was captured by sequencing in a study of T cell changes during pregnancy in multiple sclerosis (dated 2019 in TCRdb). Study-level background: The study examined how the T cell repertoire changed over the course of pregnancy in women with multiple sclerosis.

Preparation of the library involved the immunoSEQ multiplex PCR assay. TCRdb re-hosts the immuneACCESS table, in-frame sequences only. Its copies lack some clones; in the studies checked, an unresolved V gene accounts for under half of them, and the cause for the rest is not known. The sample table holds fewer than 80,000 clones, of which 90% to 95% were seen once. Of the sample, roughly 0.13% falls within the top ten clones. Note on this clone: Which antigen it targets is not known. Per-nucleotide qualities are absent, and no much larger clonotype sits a single base away.

Its CDR3 holds 21 amino acids, cysteine through phenylalanine. Just CDR3 DNA is preserved here, 63 bases in frame from base 1. This specimen consisted of CD4+ T cells from peripheral blood mononuclear cells, obtained after pregnancy. The chain employs TRBV21-1 and TRBJ2-1; TRBD2 was called by the table and not checked on the DNA. TRBV21-1 is a pseudogene locus. The origin of this receptor is a female donor with multiple sclerosis, enrolled in a pregnancy study. The nucleotides are TGTGCCAGCAGAATACACCAGACTAGCGGGAGGGAGAGTTACTCCTACAATGAGCAGTTCTTC. Its protein is CASRIHQTSGRESYSYNEQFF.